The subject of this entry is one TCR beta chain. As yet, its antigen is unknown. 5'RACE primed from the constant segment yielded TCR alpha and TCR beta cDNA libraries bearing sample barcodes and UMIs. MiXCR was run by TCRdb on the 5' RACE reads, yielding one entry per CDR3 protein. The data contain fewer than 700,000 distinct CDR3 sequences, roughly 18% of them seen just once; the ten biggest clones take up more than 10%. This sample was taken from a study of T-cell memory formation after mild COVID-19. V lost 6 bases and J lost 4, with 18 bases in between. The CDR3 totals 16 residues. Study-level points and caveats: Balance between CD4 and CD8 was seen in clones contracting day 15 to 85, and a CD4+ lean was seen in later expanders. Day 37-peaking second-wave clones had unconfirmed SARS-CoV-2 specificity.

The sequence derives from an adult woman who had mild COVID-19 (a few samples of this study predate the infection). Cell type and time point are not known. The chain carries TRBV12-3 or TRBV12-4 and TRBJ2-2; D possibly corresponds to TRBD1 (5 bases). The specimen sequenced was PBMCs or a T cell subset sorted from them (not recorded which). As DNA, the CDR3 is TGTGCCAGCAGCCCCGGCAGGGCGTTTCGCACCGGGGAGCTGTTTTTT. Its protein is CASSPGRAFRTGELFF.